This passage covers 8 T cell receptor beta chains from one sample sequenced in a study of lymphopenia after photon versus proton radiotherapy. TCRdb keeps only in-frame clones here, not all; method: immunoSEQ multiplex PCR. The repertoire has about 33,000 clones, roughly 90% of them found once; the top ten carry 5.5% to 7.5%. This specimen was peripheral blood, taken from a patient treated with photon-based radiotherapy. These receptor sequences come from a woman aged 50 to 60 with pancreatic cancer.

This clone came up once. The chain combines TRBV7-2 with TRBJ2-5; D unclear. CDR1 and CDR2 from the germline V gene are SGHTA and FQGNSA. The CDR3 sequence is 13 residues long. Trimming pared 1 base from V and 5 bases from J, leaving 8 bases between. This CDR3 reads CASSLDRRETQYF. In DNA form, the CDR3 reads TGTGCCAGCAGCTTAGACAGAAGGGAGACCCAGTACTTC.

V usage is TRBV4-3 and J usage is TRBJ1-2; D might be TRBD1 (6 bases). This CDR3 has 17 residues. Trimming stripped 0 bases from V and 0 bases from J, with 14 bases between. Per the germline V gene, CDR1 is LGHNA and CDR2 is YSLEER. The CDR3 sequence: CASSQDKWGAANYGYTF. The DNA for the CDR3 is TGCGCCAGCAGCCAAGATAAATGGGGGGCAGCTAACTATGGCTACACCTTC.

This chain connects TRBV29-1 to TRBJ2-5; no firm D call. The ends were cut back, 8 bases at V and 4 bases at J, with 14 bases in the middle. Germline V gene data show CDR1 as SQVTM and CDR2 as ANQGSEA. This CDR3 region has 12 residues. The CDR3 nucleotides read TGCAGCTATACGAGCTCCGGAGAGACCCAGTACTTC. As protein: CSYTSSGETQYF.

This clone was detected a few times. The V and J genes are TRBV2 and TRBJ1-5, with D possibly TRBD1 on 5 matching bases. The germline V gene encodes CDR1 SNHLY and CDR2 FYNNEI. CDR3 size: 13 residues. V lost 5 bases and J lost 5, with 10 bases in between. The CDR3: CASSPDTHQPQHF. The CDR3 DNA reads TGTGCCAGCAGTCCGGACACTCATCAGCCCCAGCATTTT.

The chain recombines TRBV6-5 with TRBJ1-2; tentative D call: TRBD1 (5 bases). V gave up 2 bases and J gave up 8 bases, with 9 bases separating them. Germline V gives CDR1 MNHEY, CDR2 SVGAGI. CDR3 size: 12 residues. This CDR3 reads CASSYGREGYTF. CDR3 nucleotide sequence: TGTGCCAGCAGTTACGGCAGGGAGGGCTACACCTTC.

CDR3 loop: CASSPTSDITYNEQFF. The CDR3 region has the DNA TGTGCCAGCAGCCCGACGAGCGACATTACGTACAATGAGCAGTTCTTC. The chain uses TRBV14 and TRBJ2-1, with D unresolved. The CDR3 covers 16 residues. V lost 4 bases and J lost 4, with 17 bases in between. Looked up from germline, CDR1 is SGHDN and CDR2 is FVKESK.

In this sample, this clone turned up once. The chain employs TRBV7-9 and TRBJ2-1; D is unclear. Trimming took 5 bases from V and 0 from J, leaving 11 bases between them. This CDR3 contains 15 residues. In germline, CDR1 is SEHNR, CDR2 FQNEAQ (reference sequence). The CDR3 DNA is TGTGCCAGCAGCCCACGACTGGGCTCCTACAATGAGCAGTTCTTC. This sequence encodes CASSPRLGSYNEQFF.

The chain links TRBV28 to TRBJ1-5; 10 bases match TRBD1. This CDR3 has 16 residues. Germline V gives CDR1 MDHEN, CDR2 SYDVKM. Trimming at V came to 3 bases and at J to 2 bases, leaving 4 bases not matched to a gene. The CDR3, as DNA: TGTGCCAGCAGTTTCCGGACAGGGGGGGGCAATCAGCCCCAGCATTTT. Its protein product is CASSFRTGGGNQPQHF.